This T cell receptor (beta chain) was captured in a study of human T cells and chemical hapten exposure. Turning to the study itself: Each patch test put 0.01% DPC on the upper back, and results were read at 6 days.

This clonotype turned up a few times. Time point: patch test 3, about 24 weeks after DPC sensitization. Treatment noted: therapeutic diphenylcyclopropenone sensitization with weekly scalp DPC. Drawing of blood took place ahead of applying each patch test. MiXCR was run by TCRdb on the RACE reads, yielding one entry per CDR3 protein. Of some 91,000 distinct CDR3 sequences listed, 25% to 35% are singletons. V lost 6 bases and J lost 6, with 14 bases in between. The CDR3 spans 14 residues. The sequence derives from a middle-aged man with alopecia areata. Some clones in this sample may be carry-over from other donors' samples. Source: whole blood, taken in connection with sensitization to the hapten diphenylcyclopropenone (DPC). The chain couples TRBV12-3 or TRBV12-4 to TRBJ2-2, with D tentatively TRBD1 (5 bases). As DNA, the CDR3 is TGTGCCAGCAGCCCCTACAGGATCGCCGGGGAGCTGTTTTTT. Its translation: CASSPYRIAGELFF.